The 6 T cell receptor beta chains below come from one sample, sequenced in a study of T cells expressing NK-cell markers. TCRdb re-called the 5' RACE reads, yielding one record per CDR3 amino acid sequence without DNA. In all, the sample yields 130,000 to 150,000 distinct CDR3 sequences. The specimen was blood T cells: a sorted CD56 or NKG2C T cell subset, CD4+ or CD8+ T cells, or bulk PBMC T cells (not recorded which). The origin of the receptors is a man younger than 35 in good health.

The chain employs TRBV29-1 and TRBJ2-7; TCRdb's D gene call, TRBD1, goes unchecked for lack of DNA. Germline values: CDR1 SQVTM, CDR2 ANQGSEA. This CDR3 has 15 amino acids. The CDR3 loop is CSVEGRQGAEYEQYF.

V gene TRBV5-5 combines with J gene TRBJ2-3; TCRdb proposes TRBD1, but this gene call is untestable without DNA. The CDR3 loop spans 18 amino acids. CDR1 and CDR2 from the germline V gene are SGHKS and YYEKEE (reference sequence). The CDR3 is CASSLVGQGTPRTDTQYF.

The genes are TRBV12-3 or TRBV12-4 and TRBJ1-5; TCRdb's D gene call, TRBD1, goes unchecked for lack of DNA. CDR3 length: 14 amino acids. CDR3 loop: CASSPASSNQPQHF.

The chain combines TRBV20-1 with TRBJ2-5; as DNA is missing, the TRBD2 call by TCRdb cannot be tested. CDR1 and CDR2 (germline): DFQATT, SNEGSKA (reference sequence). The CDR3 runs 15 residues. CDR3 sequence: CSGRDLDMGKETQYF.

The gene calls are TRBV12-3 or TRBV12-4 and TRBJ2-5; TCRdb outputs TRBD1, but without DNA this stays unchecked. The CDR3 is 14 amino acids. The CDR3: CASSLARPWETQYF.

The chain employs TRBV3-1 and TRBJ2-1; TCRdb proposes TRBD2, but this gene call is untestable without DNA. The germline CDR1 and CDR2 sequences are LGHDT and YNNKEL (reference sequence). The CDR3 spans 16 residues. The CDR3 sequence is CASSQETGLGLWEQFF.